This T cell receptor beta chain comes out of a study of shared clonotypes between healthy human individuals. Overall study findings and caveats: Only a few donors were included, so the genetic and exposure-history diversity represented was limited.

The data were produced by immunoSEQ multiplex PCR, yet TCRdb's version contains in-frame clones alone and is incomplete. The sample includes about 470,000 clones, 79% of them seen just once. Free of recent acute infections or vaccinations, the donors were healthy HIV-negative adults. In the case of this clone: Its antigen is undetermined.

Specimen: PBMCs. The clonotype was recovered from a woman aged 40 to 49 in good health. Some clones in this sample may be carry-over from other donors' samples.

CDR3 loop: CSVNRGNSYEQYF. In DNA form, the CDR3 reads TGCAGCGTGAACAGGGGAAACTCCTACGAGCAGTACTTC. The chain has TRBV29-1 and TRBJ2-7; the match to TRBD1 covers 7 bases. The CDR3 length is 13 residues. CDR1 and CDR2 from the germline V gene are SQVTM and ANQGSEA. Losses at the gene ends were 6 bases for V and 0 bases for J; bases not matched to a gene: 5.